The 16 T cell receptor beta chains presented below share a single source sample, sequenced in a study of blood T cell repertoires in COVID-19. Here immunoSEQ multiplex PCR was the method, and the copy in TCRdb shows in-frame clones only, minus some. This table holds a few hundred thousand clones, around 91% found once. The sequenced material came from PBMCs or T cells enriched from blood (not recorded which). The source is a woman between 35 and 50 years old who had recovered from COVID-19.

J is TRBJ2-4 and V is TRBV27; the match to TRBD2 covers 9 bases. The CDR3 is 17 residues long. The trim removed 6 bases at V and 0 bases at J, leaving 9 bases unmatched. Looked up from germline, CDR1 is MNHEY and CDR2 is SMNVEV (reference sequence). The CDR3 nucleotides are TGTGCCAGCAGACCCCTCACTAGCGGGTTAGCCAAAAACATTCAGTACTTC. Its translation: CASRPLTSGLAKNIQYF.

The chain recombines TRBV28 with TRBJ1-5; D may be TRBD1 (6 bases). The germline gives CDR1 MDHEN, CDR2 SYDVKM. The CDR3 totals 13 residues. V was trimmed by 2 bases and J by 5 bases, leaving 7 bases between them. CDR3 coding DNA: TGTGCCAGCAGTTTAAACAGGGATCAGCCCCAGCATTTT. Protein sequence: CASSLNRDQPQHF.

The rearrangement joins TRBV19 to TRBJ2-1, with D uncertain. The CDR3 has 13 residues. Per germline, CDR1 LNHDA and CDR2 SQIVND (reference sequence). V dropped 5 bases and J dropped 0 bases, with 5 bases sitting between them. The CDR3 region has the DNA TGTGCCAGTAGTCTGAGCTCCTACAATGAGCAGTTCTTC. Translation gives CASSLSSYNEQFF.

The chain is built from TRBV10-3 and TRBJ1-2, with a weak D call TRBD1 (6 bases). From germline, CDR1 is ENHRY and CDR2 SYGVKD. The CDR3 is 12 amino acids. The germline V and J ends were trimmed by 2 bases and 8 bases, with 9 bases remaining between them. The CDR3 DNA is TGTGCCATCAGTGAGGGGGACAACGGCTACACCTTC. Translated, it gives CAISEGDNGYTF.

The chain carries TRBV7-2 and TRBJ1-1; D gene ambiguous. Trimming cost V 5 bases and J 0 bases, with 13 bases left between them. CDR3 length: 15 residues. The germline V gene encodes CDR1 SGHTA and CDR2 FQGNSA. The CDR3 DNA reads as TGTGCCAGCAGCCTAGGTGGAGCTATGAACACTGAAGCTTTCTTT. Amino acid sequence: CASSLGGAMNTEAFF.

The rearrangement uses TRBV28 and TRBJ2-2; the D gene is possibly TRBD1 (5 bases). V was clipped by 2 bases and J by 3 bases, with 7 bases between them. Per germline, CDR1 MDHEN and CDR2 SYDVKM. CDR3 size: 14 residues. The CDR3 spells CASSLIRDTGELFF. CDR3 DNA sequence: TGTGCCAGCAGTTTAATCAGGGACACCGGGGAGCTGTTTTTT.

The chain uses TRBV18 and TRBJ1-2, with TRBD1 matching over 7 bases. CDR3 size: 13 residues. Germline loops: CDR1 KGHSH, CDR2 LQKENI. With 0 bases clipped from V and 8 bases from J, the junction kept 3 bases outside the gene matches. CDR3 sequence reads: CASSPPTGRGYTF. Written as DNA, the CDR3 is TGTGCCAGCTCACCACCGACAGGGCGAGGCTACACCTTC.

This rearrangement joins TRBV12-3 or TRBV12-4 to TRBJ2-7; TRBD1 might be the D (6 bases). This CDR3 comprises 12 residues. Trimming stripped 7 bases from V and 3 bases from J, with 10 bases between. CDR3 coding DNA: TGTGCCAGCACCCCAGGGGTCTACGAGCAGTACTTC. Its translation: CASTPGVYEQYF.

J is TRBJ1-6 and V is TRBV6-5; 9 nucleotides agree with TRBD1. V was pared by 4 bases and J by 12 bases, with 13 bases of the junction left unmatched. The length of the CDR3 is 16 residues. Germline CDR1 is MNHEY and CDR2 is SVGAGI. CDR3 in DNA: TGTGCCAGCAGTTTGGCCTATGGGACAGGGAACCTACCCCTCCACTTT. Translated: CASSLAYGTGNLPLHF.

This rearrangement joins TRBV27 to TRBJ1-1; 8 bases are a match to TRBD1. Germline trimming cut 6 bases from V and 0 bases from J; bases unmatched to any gene: 6. The CDR3 runs 15 residues. Per the germline V gene, CDR1 is MNHEY and CDR2 is SMNVEV (reference sequence). The CDR3 nucleotides are TGTGCCAGCAGCCTGACAGGGGTTGTGAACACTGAAGCTTTCTTT. Amino acid sequence: CASSLTGVVNTEAFF.

This sequence joins TRBV11-3 and TRBJ1-1, with TRBD1 identical over 7 bases. Trimming removed 1 base from V and 6 bases from J; junction bases left unmatched: 8. CDR3 length equals 15 residues. In germline, CDR1 is SGHNT, CDR2 YENEEA. CDR3 bases: TGTGCCAGCAGCTTAGCTAGGGGGCGACTGTCTGAAGCTTTCTTT. Amino acids: CASSLARGRLSEAFF.

CDR3 residues: CASSGQGVYGYTF. CDR3 nucleotides: TGTGCCAGCAGTGGACAGGGCGTCTATGGCTACACCTTC. This rearrangement joins TRBV2 to TRBJ1-2; 7 bases map to TRBD1. The CDR3 has 13 amino acids. The germline CDR1 and CDR2 sequences are SNHLY and FYNNEI. V lost 4 bases and J lost 4; bases outside the gene matches: 3. Complete variable domain (other parts from reference TRBV2 and TRBJ1-2): EPEVTQTPSHQVTQMGQEVILRCVPISNHLYFYWYRQILGQKVEFLVSFYNNEISEKSEIFDDQFSVERPDGSNFTLKIRSTKLEDSAMYFCASSGQGVYGYTFGSGTRLTVV.

V usage is TRBV27 and J usage is TRBJ2-5; weak D call: TRBD2 (7 bases). Germline values: CDR1 MNHEY, CDR2 SMNVEV (reference sequence). V was shortened by 6 bases and J by 1 base, with 21 bases between the two germline ends. The CDR3 is 17 amino acids. CDR3 region: CASRPYYMAGAQETQYF. The CDR3, as DNA: TGTGCCAGCAGACCCTACTATATGGCGGGGGCCCAAGAGACCCAGTACTTC.

This chain joins TRBV29-1 and TRBJ1-2; TRBD1 agrees at 9 bases. Trimming cost V 5 bases and J 5 bases; bases outside gene matches: 6. In germline, CDR1 is SQVTM, CDR2 ANQGSEA. The CDR3 spans 13 residues. The CDR3 sequence is CSVLGTGKYGYTF. CDR3 bases: TGCAGCGTTTTGGGGACAGGGAAATATGGCTACACCTTC. Filled out from reference TRBV29-1 and TRBJ1-2, the complete variable domain reads SAVISQKPSRDICQRGTSLTIQCQVDSQVTMMFWYRQQPGQSLTLIATANQGSEATYESGFVIDKFPISRPNLTFSTLTVSNMSPEDSSIYLCSVLGTGKYGYTFGSGTRLTVV.

The CDR3 DNA sequence: TGTGCCAGCAGCTTAGTGTTGGAGGACACTGAAGCTTTCTTT. Protein product: CASSLVLEDTEAFF. The chain carries TRBV7-9 and TRBJ1-1; D ambiguous. This CDR3 spans 14 amino acids. Trimming cost V 1 base and J 3 bases, with 9 bases left between them. Per the germline V gene, CDR1 is SEHNR and CDR2 is FQNEAQ (reference sequence). Looking up the rest from reference TRBV7-9 and TRBJ1-1 gives the full variable domain: DTGVSQNPRHKITKRGQNVTFRCDPISEHNRLYWYRQTLGQGPEFLTYFQNEAQLEKSRLLSDRFSAERPKGSFSTLEIQRTEQGDSAMYLCASSLVLEDTEAFFGQGTRLTVV.

The chain joins TRBV18 to TRBJ2-6; a weak D match, TRBD1 (6 bases). V lost 3 bases and J lost 4, with 16 bases in between. Per the germline V gene, CDR1 is KGHSH and CDR2 is LQKENI. The CDR3 is 17 residues long. CDR3 nucleotide sequence: TGTGCCAGCTCACCTAAGGACAGTTTAACAGGGGCCAACGTCCTGACTTTC. As protein: CASSPKDSLTGANVLTF.